These T cell receptor beta chains were read from a single sample in a study of T-cell memory formation after mild COVID-19. TCRdb fed the 5' RACE reads into MiXCR, producing one record per CDR3 protein. The sample includes a few hundred thousand distinct CDR3 sequences, roughly 15% of them seen just once. The sequencing sample was made of PBMCs or a T cell subset sorted from them (not recorded which). The source is a man between 18 and 29 years old who had mild COVID-19 (a few samples of this study predate the infection). Cell type and time point are not known. Each CDR3 is given with its conserved first and last residue. Each record gives: J gene, clone size, D gene, V gene, CDR3 protein, CDR3 DNA. D genes are given only for firm matches. Not all rows give a size; the values are once, few, many and, for expanded clones, a class.

j_call: TRBJ1-2
clone_size: few
d_call: -
v_call: TRBV4-3
cdr3_aa: CASSQVSAGWNYGYTF
cdr3_nt: TGCGCCAGCAGCCAAGTTTCGGCAGGCTGGAACTATGGCTACACCTTC

j_call: TRBJ2-1
clone_size: many
d_call: TRBD2
v_call: TRBV4-2
cdr3_aa: CASSHSGGAYNEQFF
cdr3_nt: TGTGCCAGCAGCCATAGCGGGGGGGCTTACAATGAGCAGTTCTTC

j_call: TRBJ1-5
clone_size: few
d_call: -
v_call: TRBV6-6
cdr3_aa: CASSEPGGGHQPQHF
cdr3_nt: TGTGCCAGCAGCGAGCCAGGCGGGGGGCATCAGCCCCAGCATTTT

j_call: TRBJ2-1
clone_size: few
d_call: TRBD2
v_call: TRBV6-1
cdr3_aa: CASSERGTSRNEQFF
cdr3_nt: TGTGCCAGCAGTGAAAGGGGGACTAGTCGGAATGAGCAGTTCTTC

j_call: TRBJ2-7
clone_size: -
d_call: -
v_call: TRBV6-5
cdr3_aa: CASSGDRTYEQYF
cdr3_nt: TGTGCCAGCAGTGGCGACAGGACCTACGAGCAGTACTTC

j_call: TRBJ1-1
clone_size: few
d_call: -
v_call: TRBV12-3/TRBV12-4
cdr3_aa: CATLRTQGTEAFF
cdr3_nt: TGTGCCACTCTCCGGACCCAGGGAACTGAAGCTTTCTTT

j_call: TRBJ2-1
clone_size: many
d_call: TRBD2
v_call: TRBV3-1
cdr3_aa: CASTRSSGGAVEQFF
cdr3_nt: TGTGCCAGCACCCGCTCAAGCGGGGGGGCCGTTGAGCAGTTCTTC

j_call: TRBJ1-2
clone_size: -
d_call: -
v_call: TRBV7-2
cdr3_aa: CASSLDRVQGYGYTF
cdr3_nt: TGTGCCAGCAGCTTAGATCGGGTGCAAGGGTATGGCTACACCTTC

j_call: TRBJ2-7
clone_size: few
d_call: -
v_call: TRBV7-2
cdr3_aa: CASSPFLSYEQYF
cdr3_nt: TGTGCCAGCAGCCCCTTCCTCTCCTACGAGCAGTACTTC

j_call: TRBJ1-1
clone_size: few
d_call: TRBD1
v_call: TRBV6-5
cdr3_aa: CASSRLPGQGNTEAFF
cdr3_nt: TGTGCCAGCAGTCGCCTCCCGGGACAGGGGAACACTGAAGCTTTCTTT

j_call: TRBJ1-5
clone_size: -
d_call: -
v_call: TRBV15
cdr3_aa: CATSRDPDRSNQPQHF
cdr3_nt: TGTGCCACCAGCAGAGACCCGGACAGAAGCAATCAGCCCCAGCATTTT

j_call: TRBJ2-1
clone_size: many
d_call: -
v_call: TRBV7-2
cdr3_aa: CASSLSGNEQFF
cdr3_nt: TGTGCCAGCAGTCTAAGCGGGAATGAGCAGTTCTTC

j_call: TRBJ1-5
clone_size: -
d_call: -
v_call: TRBV7-8
cdr3_aa: CASSPHHRTGPRPQHF
cdr3_nt: TGTGCCAGCAGCCCGCACCATCGAACCGGGCCACGGCCCCAGCATTTT

j_call: TRBJ2-3
clone_size: -
d_call: TRBD2
v_call: TRBV14
cdr3_aa: CASSQVASGTDTQYF
cdr3_nt: TGTGCCAGCAGCCAAGTGGCTAGCGGAACAGATACGCAGTATTTT

j_call: TRBJ1-1
clone_size: few
d_call: -
v_call: TRBV12-3/TRBV12-4
cdr3_aa: CASTKDLGSTEAFF
cdr3_nt: TGTGCCAGCACTAAAGATTTGGGGAGCACTGAAGCTTTCTTT

j_call: TRBJ2-1
clone_size: few
d_call: TRBD2
v_call: TRBV10-3
cdr3_aa: CASSGGVVNEQFF
cdr3_nt: TGTGCCAGTAGCGGGGGGGTTGTCAATGAGCAGTTCTTC

j_call: TRBJ2-2
clone_size: -
d_call: -
v_call: TRBV9
cdr3_aa: CASSVVGQNGELFF
cdr3_nt: TGTGCCAGCAGCGTGGTCGGGCAGAACGGGGAGCTGTTTTTT

j_call: TRBJ1-5
clone_size: few
d_call: -
v_call: TRBV20-1
cdr3_aa: CSARDYFGSGDSGDQPQHF
cdr3_nt: TGCAGTGCTAGAGATTATTTCGGGTCAGGGGATAGTGGGGATCAGCCCCAGCATTTT

j_call: TRBJ1-4
clone_size: -
d_call: -
v_call: TRBV2
cdr3_aa: CASTRDDEKLFF
cdr3_nt: TGTGCCAGCACCAGGGACGATGAAAAACTGTTTTTT

j_call: TRBJ1-2
clone_size: few
d_call: TRBD1
v_call: TRBV4-3
cdr3_aa: CASSGHGGTGGLGYTF
cdr3_nt: TGCGCCAGCAGCGGACATGGTGGGACAGGGGGACTTGGCTACACCTTC

j_call: TRBJ1-5
clone_size: -
d_call: TRBD1
v_call: TRBV28
cdr3_aa: CASRLGQGFRGNQPQHF
cdr3_nt: TGTGCCAGCAGGCTCGGACAGGGGTTTAGAGGCAATCAGCCCCAGCATTTT

j_call: TRBJ1-1
clone_size: few
d_call: TRBD1
v_call: TRBV12-3/TRBV12-4
cdr3_aa: CASRGQEEAFF
cdr3_nt: TGTGCCAGCAGGGGACAGGAGGAAGCTTTCTTT

j_call: TRBJ2-5
clone_size: -
d_call: -
v_call: TRBV11-1
cdr3_aa: CASSFFPPGIRKEETQYF
cdr3_nt: TGTGCCAGCAGCTTTTTCCCCCCAGGGATCCGAAAAGAGGAGACCCAGTACTTC

j_call: TRBJ1-5
clone_size: -
d_call: TRBD1
v_call: TRBV29-1
cdr3_aa: CSVTTQTGDNQPQHF
cdr3_nt: TGCAGCGTCACAACCCAGACAGGGGACAATCAGCCCCAGCATTTT

j_call: TRBJ2-1
clone_size: -
d_call: TRBD2
v_call: TRBV20-1
cdr3_aa: CSAPRLASGNEQFF
cdr3_nt: TGCAGTGCTCCTCGACTAGCCTCGGGCAATGAGCAGTTCTTC

j_call: TRBJ1-5
clone_size: many
d_call: -
v_call: TRBV6-2/TRBV6-3
cdr3_aa: CASSYSTYQPQHF
cdr3_nt: TGTGCCAGCAGTTACTCGACTTACCAGCCCCAGCATTTT

j_call: TRBJ2-6
clone_size: -
d_call: -
v_call: TRBV6-5
cdr3_aa: CASSFGAGQGANVLTF
cdr3_nt: TGTGCCAGCAGTTTTGGCGCGGGGCAGGGGGCCAACGTCCTGACTTTC

j_call: TRBJ2-3
clone_size: few
d_call: TRBD2
v_call: TRBV9
cdr3_aa: CASSVEAGGPTDTQYF
cdr3_nt: TGTGCCAGCAGCGTAGAGGCGGGGGGGCCCACAGATACGCAGTATTTT

j_call: TRBJ2-3
clone_size: few
d_call: -
v_call: TRBV7-3
cdr3_aa: CASSPSRADTQYF
cdr3_nt: TGTGCCAGCAGCCCCTCCCGTGCAGATACGCAGTATTTT

j_call: TRBJ1-3
clone_size: few
d_call: -
v_call: TRBV7-2
cdr3_aa: CASSLVPGQGNTIYF
cdr3_nt: TGTGCCAGCAGCTTAGTTCCCGGACAGGGAAACACCATATATTTT

j_call: TRBJ2-5
clone_size: -
d_call: -
v_call: TRBV6-2/TRBV6-3
cdr3_aa: CASGRPTQYF
cdr3_nt: TGTGCCAGCGGAAGGCCGACCCAGTACTTC

j_call: TRBJ2-3
clone_size: -
d_call: TRBD2
v_call: TRBV20-1
cdr3_aa: CSAPSGGVGNTQYF
cdr3_nt: TGCAGTGCTCCCAGCGGGGGGGTCGGTAATACGCAGTATTTT

j_call: TRBJ2-1
clone_size: many
d_call: TRBD2
v_call: TRBV6-5
cdr3_aa: CASSYWAGGPYNEQFF
cdr3_nt: TGTGCCAGCAGTTACTGGGCGGGGGGACCCTACAATGAGCAGTTCTTC

j_call: TRBJ2-2
clone_size: few
d_call: TRBD2
v_call: TRBV20-1
cdr3_aa: CSAYPGGATGELFF
cdr3_nt: TGCAGTGCCTATCCCGGGGGGGCTACCGGGGAGCTGTTTTTT

j_call: TRBJ1-1
clone_size: few
d_call: TRBD1
v_call: TRBV7-6
cdr3_aa: CASSSRQGSEAFF
cdr3_nt: TGTGCCAGCAGCTCTCGACAGGGCTCTGAAGCTTTCTTT

j_call: TRBJ2-6
clone_size: -
d_call: -
v_call: TRBV6-2/TRBV6-3
cdr3_aa: CASSSGTASGANVLTF
cdr3_nt: TGTGCCAGCAGTTCCGGTACAGCTTCTGGGGCCAACGTCCTGACTTTC

j_call: TRBJ1-5
clone_size: -
d_call: -
v_call: TRBV5-1
cdr3_aa: CASSLGRAGNQPQHF
cdr3_nt: TGCGCCAGCAGCTTAGGCCGAGCGGGCAATCAGCCCCAGCATTTT

j_call: TRBJ2-2
clone_size: few
d_call: -
v_call: TRBV2
cdr3_aa: CASSDLTGELFF
cdr3_nt: TGTGCCAGCAGTGACCTCACCGGGGAGCTGTTTTTT

j_call: TRBJ1-1
clone_size: -
d_call: -
v_call: TRBV20-1
cdr3_aa: CSARRARTDEF
cdr3_nt: TGCAGTGCTAGAAGGGCCCGGACAGATGAGTTT

j_call: TRBJ2-2
clone_size: many
d_call: -
v_call: TRBV24-1
cdr3_aa: CATSDTRADTGELFF
cdr3_nt: TGTGCCACCAGTGATACCCGGGCCGACACCGGGGAGCTGTTTTTT

j_call: TRBJ2-7
clone_size: many
d_call: TRBD2
v_call: TRBV20-1
cdr3_aa: CSARVESSGGFYEQYF
cdr3_nt: TGCAGTGCTAGAGTAGAGTCTAGCGGGGGCTTCTACGAGCAGTACTTC

j_call: TRBJ1-4
clone_size: -
d_call: TRBD1
v_call: TRBV4-2
cdr3_aa: CASSQPSGQGREKLFF
cdr3_nt: TGTGCCAGCAGCCAACCCTCGGGACAGGGCCGGGAAAAACTGTTTTTT

j_call: TRBJ1-5
clone_size: few
d_call: -
v_call: TRBV6-6
cdr3_aa: CASSQAGVQPQHF
cdr3_nt: TGTGCCAGCAGTCAAGCGGGGGTTCAGCCCCAGCATTTT

j_call: TRBJ2-2
clone_size: few
d_call: TRBD1
v_call: TRBV4-3
cdr3_aa: CASSPDRMNTGELFF
cdr3_nt: TGCGCCAGCAGCCCGGACAGGATGAACACCGGGGAGCTGTTTTTT

j_call: TRBJ1-5
clone_size: -
d_call: -
v_call: TRBV6-6
cdr3_aa: CASSYRRGAWSQPQHF
cdr3_nt: TGTGCCAGCAGCTACCGGAGGGGGGCCTGGAGTCAGCCCCAGCATTTT

j_call: TRBJ1-1
clone_size: -
d_call: -
v_call: TRBV6-8
cdr3_aa: CASSYSLEGENTEAFF
cdr3_nt: TGTGCCAGCAGTTACTCCCTTGAAGGAGAGAACACTGAAGCTTTCTTT

j_call: TRBJ1-2
clone_size: -
d_call: -
v_call: TRBV19
cdr3_aa: CASSTQEGLFGYTF
cdr3_nt: TGTGCCAGTAGTACCCAGGAGGGATTATTCGGCTACACCTTC

j_call: TRBJ2-6
clone_size: -
d_call: TRBD1
v_call: TRBV20-1
cdr3_aa: CSARIDRAVLASGANVLTF
cdr3_nt: TGCAGTGCTAGAATTGACAGGGCGGTCCTCGCCTCTGGGGCCAACGTCCTGACTTTC

j_call: TRBJ1-2
clone_size: -
d_call: -
v_call: TRBV6-5
cdr3_aa: CASRPTGTYGYTF
cdr3_nt: TGTGCCAGCAGGCCGACAGGCACCTATGGCTACACCTTC

j_call: TRBJ1-1
clone_size: few
d_call: TRBD1
v_call: TRBV5-1
cdr3_aa: CASSLERTGGTEAFF
cdr3_nt: TGCGCCAGCAGCTTGGAGAGGACAGGGGGCACTGAAGCTTTCTTT

j_call: TRBJ1-1
clone_size: many
d_call: TRBD1
v_call: TRBV6-5
cdr3_aa: CASSSGGNKNTEAFF
cdr3_nt: TGTGCCAGCAGTTCAGGGGGTAACAAGAACACTGAAGCTTTCTTT

j_call: TRBJ1-1
clone_size: few
d_call: -
v_call: TRBV5-1
cdr3_aa: CASSSAGNTEAFF
cdr3_nt: TGCGCCAGCAGCTCAGCGGGGAACACTGAAGCTTTCTTT

j_call: TRBJ1-1
clone_size: -
d_call: -
v_call: TRBV7-9
cdr3_aa: CASRSLGGTEAFF
cdr3_nt: TGTGCCAGCCGGAGTCTAGGAGGAACTGAAGCTTTCTTT

j_call: TRBJ2-5
clone_size: -
d_call: TRBD1
v_call: TRBV20-1
cdr3_aa: CSARDLRTGGRETQYF
cdr3_nt: TGCAGTGCTAGAGATCTCCGGACAGGGGGCCGAGAGACCCAGTACTTC

j_call: TRBJ1-1
clone_size: few
d_call: -
v_call: TRBV7-2
cdr3_aa: CASSLMRGDTEAFF
cdr3_nt: TGTGCCAGCAGCTTAATGAGGGGGGACACTGAAGCTTTCTTT

j_call: TRBJ1-3
clone_size: few
d_call: -
v_call: TRBV6-5
cdr3_aa: CASSSLSSGNTIYF
cdr3_nt: TGTGCCAGCAGTAGCCTTAGTTCTGGAAACACCATATATTTT

j_call: TRBJ2-2
clone_size: -
d_call: TRBD1
v_call: TRBV28
cdr3_aa: CASSLVGALGTDYTGELFF
cdr3_nt: TGTGCCAGCAGTTTAGTAGGCGCGTTAGGGACAGACTACACCGGGGAGCTGTTTTTT

j_call: TRBJ1-2
clone_size: -
d_call: TRBD1
v_call: TRBV15
cdr3_aa: CATAKRDSYGYTF
cdr3_nt: TGTGCCACCGCGAAAAGGGACAGCTATGGCTACACCTTC

j_call: TRBJ2-7
clone_size: many
d_call: -
v_call: TRBV12-3/TRBV12-4
cdr3_aa: CASRTRGSSYEQYF
cdr3_nt: TGTGCCAGCAGGACCAGGGGATCTTCCTACGAGCAGTACTTC

j_call: TRBJ2-7
clone_size: -
d_call: -
v_call: TRBV5-1
cdr3_aa: CASSHPERNYEQYF
cdr3_nt: TGCGCCAGCAGCCACCCGGAACGAAACTACGAGCAGTACTTC